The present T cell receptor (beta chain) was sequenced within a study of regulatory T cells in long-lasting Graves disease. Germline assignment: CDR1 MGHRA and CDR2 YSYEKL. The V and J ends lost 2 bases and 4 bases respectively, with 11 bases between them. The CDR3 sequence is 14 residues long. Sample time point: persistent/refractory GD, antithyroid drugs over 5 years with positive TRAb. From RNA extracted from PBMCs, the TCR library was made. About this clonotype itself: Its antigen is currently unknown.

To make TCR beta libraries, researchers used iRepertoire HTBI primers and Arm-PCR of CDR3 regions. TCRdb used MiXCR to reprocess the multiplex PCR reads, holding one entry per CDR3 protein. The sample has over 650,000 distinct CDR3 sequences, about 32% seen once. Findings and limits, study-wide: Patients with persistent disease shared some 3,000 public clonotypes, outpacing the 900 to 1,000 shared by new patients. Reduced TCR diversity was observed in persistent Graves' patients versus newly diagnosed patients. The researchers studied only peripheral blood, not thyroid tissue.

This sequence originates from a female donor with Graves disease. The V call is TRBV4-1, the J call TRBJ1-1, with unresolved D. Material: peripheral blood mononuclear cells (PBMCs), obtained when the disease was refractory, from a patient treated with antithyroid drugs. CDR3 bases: TGCGCCAGCAGCCAAACCCCGGCTTCCACTGAAGCTTTCTTT. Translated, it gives CASSQTPASTEAFF.